Below, one T cell receptor beta chain is given with its context. The target antigen is unknown. 5'RACE with constant-segment primers yielded barcoded, UMI-tagged TCR alpha and TCR beta cDNA libraries. TCRdb re-derived calls from the 5' RACE reads in MiXCR, one entry per CDR3 protein. The table records about 390,000 distinct CDR3 sequences, roughly 21% of them present only once. The sample originates from a study of T-cell memory formation after mild COVID-19. Study findings and constraints: Pre-infection memory contained some responding clones, which suggested that cross-reactive memory had joined.

CDR1 is SNHLY and CDR2 is FYNNEI in the germline V gene. The CDR3 length is 16 residues. The ends lost 8 bases at V and 8 bases at J; junction bases unmatched: 20. The gene calls are TRBV2 and TRBJ1-2; TRBD1 aligns across 7 bases. The receptor comes from an adult woman who had mild COVID-19 (a few samples of this study predate the infection). Cell type and time point are not known. Material for sequencing was PBMCs or a T cell subset sorted from them (not recorded which). For the CDR3, the DNA is TGTGCCAGCCGTCCCACCTCGGGGAGGGGGCCGCGAGGCTACACCTTC. Translating gives CASRPTSGRGPRGYTF.